This TCR beta chain was recorded in a study of CD8+ T cells in alopecia areata. V dropped 4 bases and J dropped 1 base, with 8 bases sitting between them. Germline CDR1 SGHRS, CDR2 YFSETQ. This CDR3 has 14 residues. Isolated RNA was reverse transcribed into cDNA used as the sequencing template. Libraries were prepared by immunoSEQ multiplex PCR; TCRdb keeps only in-frame clonotypes and omits some of them. The table lists around 19,000 clones, 60% to 70% of them singletons. Sorting of CD4+ cells into CD25+CD127- cells was carried out for five or six patients. The chain couples TRBV5-1 to TRBJ1-4; a possible D gene is TRBD1 (6 bases). Sequenced sample: CD4+ Tregs sorted from blood. This TCR derives from a human donor with alopecia areata. CDR3 residues: CASSPGQTNEKLFF. CDR3 nucleotide sequence: TGCGCCAGCAGCCCGGGACAAACTAATGAAAAACTGTTTTTT.